The sequence of this T cell receptor beta chain was determined in a study of identical twins. Overall study results and limits: For cord blood, abundant beta clonotypes had fewer insertions, unlike memory repertoires, which showed none.

cDNA molecules carried unique molecular identifiers, and template switching added a universal primer site. In TCRdb, the 5' RACE reads were re-called with MiXCR into one record per CDR3 protein. The table shows some 730,000 distinct CDR3 sequences, with 18% occurring only once. Unmatched junction bases numbered 8, after V lost 6 bases and J lost 8 bases. The CDR3 runs to 13 residues. In regard to this clonotype: Its antigen is unknown.

In addition, the sample was reused for a study of T cells expressing NK-cell markers. That paper notes: T cells sorted in several experiments were restricted to alpha-beta TCR T cells by an anti-gamma-delta TCR antibody. It was still unclear whether expanded NKG2C+ T cell clones were HCMV specific.

The sequenced sample was PBMCs. The source of this sequence is a woman under 30 in good health. This chain joins TRBV12-3 or TRBV12-4 and TRBJ1-2; 8 bases are a match to TRBD1. Here the CDR3 DNA reads TGTGCCAGCAGGTCGACAGGGGTTCGCGGCTACACCTTC. This sequence encodes CASRSTGVRGYTF.